This paragraph reports one T cell receptor (beta chain). CDR1 is WNHNN, CDR2 SYGVQD, per germline (reference sequence). J gave up 4 bases and V 0 bases, and 7 bases lay outside the gene matches. The CDR3 totals 17 residues. Using immunoSEQ multiplex PCR, the repertoire was profiled, and TCRdb retains in-frame clones only, with some absent. This table has just under 150,000 clones, more than 90% appearing once. The data stem from a study of control samples from healthy donors and cancer patients. The specimen sequenced was blood. This TCR came from a man under 40 in good health. The gene calls are TRBV10-1 and TRBJ2-7; 12 nucleotides align to TRBD1. In nucleotides, the CDR3 is TGCGCCAGCAGTGAGTCCAAACCGGGACAGGGGGCTTACGAGCAGTACTTC. It encodes CASSESKPGQGAYEQYF.